This paragraph covers one T cell receptor (beta chain) sequence. This CDR3 spans 18 amino acids. Unmatched junction bases numbered 16, after V lost 4 bases and J lost 9 bases. Germline V gives CDR1 MGHRA, CDR2 YSYEKL. This entry comes from a study of shared clonotypes between healthy human individuals. Study summary: Participating donors consisted of a couple of women and a few men aged 18 to 49.

Libraries were prepared by immunoSEQ multiplex PCR; TCRdb keeps only in-frame clonotypes and omits some of them. Of about 1.1 million clones listed, roughly 74% are singletons. Sequenced input: memory CD4+ T cells from PBMCs. Subset specified: CD45RA-negative fraction. The chain has TRBV4-1 and TRBJ2-1, with 12 bases identical to TRBD1. This sequence was found in a man aged 18 to 30 in good health. Some clones in this sample may be carry-over from other donors' samples. The CDR3, as DNA: TGCGCCAGCAGCCGCCGGGACAGGGGGCAGGTGAGGCTTCCTGAGCAGTTCTTC. Amino acid sequence: CASSRRDRGQVRLPEQFF.